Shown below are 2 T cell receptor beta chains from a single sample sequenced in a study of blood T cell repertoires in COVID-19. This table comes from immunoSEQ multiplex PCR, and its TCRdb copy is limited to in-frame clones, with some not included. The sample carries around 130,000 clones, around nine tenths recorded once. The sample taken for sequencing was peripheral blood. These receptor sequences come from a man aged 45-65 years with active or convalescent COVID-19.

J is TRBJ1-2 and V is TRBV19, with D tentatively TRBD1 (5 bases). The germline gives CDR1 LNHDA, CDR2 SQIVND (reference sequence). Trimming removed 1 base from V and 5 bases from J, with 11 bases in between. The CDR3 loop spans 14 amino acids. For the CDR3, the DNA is TGTGCCAGTAGTATAGGGCCAGGGCGGTATGGCTACACCTTC. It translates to CASSIGPGRYGYTF.

CDR3 amino acids: CAWKTGRNTGELFF. CDR3 coding DNA: TGTGCCTGGAAAACAGGGCGCAACACCGGGGAGCTGTTTTTT. The chain employs TRBV30 and TRBJ2-2, with D perhaps matching TRBD1 (6 bases). V was shortened by 4 bases and J by 2 bases, with 11 bases between the two germline ends. The CDR3 totals 14 residues. Germline lookup yields CDR1 GTSNPN and CDR2 SVGIG (reference sequence). The entire variable domain, with the rest obtained from reference TRBV30 and TRBJ2-2, is as follows: SQTIHQWPATLVQPVGSPLSLECTVEGTSNPNLYWYRQAAGRGLQLLFYSVGIGQISSEVPQNLSASRPQDRQFILSSKKLLLSDSGFYLCAWKTGRNTGELFFGEGSRLTVL.